These T cell receptor beta chains were read from a single sample in a study of a mutant IDH1 vaccine in newly diagnosed glioma. These receptors' antigens are unknown. The assay was immunoSEQ multiplex PCR, and TCRdb's table has in-frame clones only and misses some. The sample contains about 40,000 clones, around 83% of which appear only once. The sequenced sample was PBMCs, obtained from a glioma patient whose treatment included an IDH1 peptide vaccine. All receptors come from a man aged 35 to 55 with glioma. CDR3s include the opening cysteine and the closing phenylalanine or tryptophan. The order of the fields is D gene, V gene, J gene, clone size, CDR3 protein, CDR3 DNA. A D gene is named only where the DNA matches it firmly. Only part of the rows carry a size: once, few, many, or a class if the clone is expanded.

TRBD2	TRBV5-5	TRBJ2-3	NA	CASSLSGSGTDTQYF	TGTGCCAGCAGCTTGAGCGGGAGTGGCACAGATACGCAGTATTTT
NA	TRBV27	TRBJ2-1	NA	CASSFPQGTGAYNEQFF	TGTGCCAGCAGTTTCCCCCAGGGGACGGGAGCCTACAATGAGCAGTTCTTC
NA	TRBV13	TRBJ1-1	NA	CASSSKRTEAFF	TGTGCCAGCAGCTCGAAACGCACTGAAGCTTTCTTT
TRBD1	TRBV5-5	TRBJ1-2	NA	CASSPEQGARVDGYTF	TGTGCCAGCAGCCCTGAACAGGGGGCAAGGGTAGATGGCTACACCTTC
NA	TRBV25-1	TRBJ2-7	NA	CASSTGHEQYF	TGTGCCAGCAGTACAGGGCACGAGCAGTACTTC
TRBD1	TRBV18	TRBJ2-7	NA	CASSQDRGYEQYF	TGTGCCAGCTCACAGGACAGGGGCTACGAGCAGTACTTC
NA	TRBV7-9	TRBJ1-1	NA	CASSLLLDTEAFF	TGTGCCAGCAGCTTGCTCTTGGACACTGAAGCTTTCTTT
TRBD1	TRBV6-9	TRBJ2-7	NA	CASSSGTVSSYEQYF	TGTGCCAGCAGTTCCGGGACAGTAAGCTCCTACGAGCAGTACTTC
NA	TRBV7-2	TRBJ1-5	few	CASRIGGSNQPQHF	TGTGCCAGTCGCATTGGGGGAAGCAATCAGCCCCAGCATTTT
NA	TRBV5-1	TRBJ1-5	NA	CASSEQGHSNQPQHF	TGCGCCAGCAGCGAACAGGGTCATAGCAATCAGCCCCAGCATTTT
TRBD2	TRBV7-9	TRBJ2-7	NA	CASSFLADLYEQYF	TGTGCCAGCAGCTTTCTAGCGGATCTCTACGAGCAGTACTTC
NA	TRBV5-4	TRBJ2-7	NA	CASSLGGQSHYEQYF	TGTGCCAGCAGCTTGGGTGGGCAGAGTCACTACGAGCAGTACTTC
TRBD1	TRBV25-1	TRBJ1-1	NA	CASSYQGTAAEAFF	TGTGCCAGCAGTTACCAAGGGACAGCGGCTGAAGCTTTCTTT
NA	TRBV7-8	TRBJ2-1	NA	CASSQSSEYNEQFF	TGTGCCAGCAGCCAGTCTAGCGAGTACAATGAGCAGTTCTTC
TRBD1	TRBV29-1	TRBJ2-7	NA	CSVEQYGTGREQYF	TGCAGCGTTGAACAATACGGGACAGGGCGCGAGCAGTACTTC
TRBD2	TRBV5-8	TRBJ2-1	NA	CASSLLGGEVIGKEQFF	TGTGCCAGCAGCTTGTTGGGGGGGGAAGTGATCGGGAAGGAGCAGTTCTTC
NA	TRBV11-3	TRBJ2-7	once	CASSLSGTPYEQYF	TGTGCCAGCAGCTTATCCGGGACTCCCTACGAGCAGTACTTC
NA	TRBV19	TRBJ2-3	NA	CASSIPGTDTQYF	TGTGCCAGTAGTATCCCCGGCACAGATACGCAGTATTTT
TRBD2	TRBV7-8	TRBJ2-3	NA	CASSLSAGGGDTQYF	TGTGCCAGCAGCTTATCAGCGGGAGGGGGGGATACGCAGTATTTT
NA	TRBV5-1	TRBJ2-7	NA	CASSLADVDEQYF	TGCGCCAGCAGCTTGGCCGACGTCGACGAGCAGTACTTC
NA	TRBV15	TRBJ2-5	NA	CATSRAFGRGSGTEGETQYF	TGTGCCACCAGCAGAGCGTTTGGTAGGGGTAGCGGGACAGAGGGGGAGACCCAGTACTTC
TRBD1	TRBV6-1	TRBJ2-7	few	CASSDRGGTYEQYF	TGTGCCAGCAGCGACAGGGGAGGAACCTACGAGCAGTACTTC
TRBD1	TRBV19	TRBJ1-5	NA	CASSIGRDRSRQPQHF	TGTGCCAGTAGTATAGGAAGGGACAGGAGTCGTCAGCCCCAGCATTTT
NA	TRBV7-9	TRBJ1-2	few	CASSLPQQGYTMGGYTF	TGTGCCAGCAGCTTACCCCAACAGGGATATACTATGGGTGGCTACACCTTC
TRBD2	TRBV18	TRBJ2-1	NA	CASSPDVSGKHEQFF	TGTGCCAGCTCACCCGATGTTAGCGGGAAGCATGAGCAGTTCTTC
TRBD1	TRBV5-5	TRBJ2-7	NA	CASSLGQGLTYEQYF	TGTGCCAGCAGCTTGGGACAGGGGTTAACCTACGAGCAGTACTTC
NA	TRBV14	TRBJ2-7	NA	CASSPYRVRSYEQYF	TGTGCCAGCAGCCCTTACAGGGTACGGTCCTACGAGCAGTACTTC
NA	TRBV29-1	TRBJ2-6	NA	CSVARDVDSGANVLTF	TGCAGCGTCGCCCGGGACGTCGACTCTGGGGCCAACGTCCTGACTTTC
NA	TRBV9	TRBJ2-3	NA	CASSVSSVSTDTQYF	TGTGCCAGCAGCGTATCCAGCGTGAGCACAGATACGCAGTATTTT
TRBD2	TRBV7-9	TRBJ2-7	once	CASSRGGGQGYEQYF	TGTGCCAGCAGCCGCGGGGGGGGCCAAGGGTACGAGCAGTACTTC
TRBD2	TRBV5-1	TRBJ2-3	NA	CASRGAVAGGPTDTQYF	TGCGCCAGCAGGGGCGCGGTTGCGGGAGGGCCCACAGATACGCAGTATTTT
TRBD2	TRBV4-2	TRBJ2-3	NA	CASSQGGRAGDTQYF	TGTGCCAGCAGCCAAGGCGGGAGGGCCGGAGATACGCAGTATTTT
NA	TRBV19	TRBJ1-2	NA	CASRHSYTNYGYTF	TGTGCCAGCCGACACTCTTACACCAACTATGGCTACACCTTC
NA	TRBV7-6	TRBJ2-3	NA	CASSPRRDGTDTQYF	TGTGCCAGCAGCCCCCGGCGGGACGGCACAGATACGCAGTATTTT
TRBD2	TRBV19	TRBJ2-1	NA	CASSSSTSGKEVNEQFF	TGTGCCAGTAGTTCCTCGACTAGCGGGAAGGAAGTCAATGAGCAGTTCTTC
NA	TRBV7-6	TRBJ2-1	NA	CASSLDTNNEQFF	TGTGCCAGCAGCTTAGACACCAACAATGAGCAGTTCTTC
NA	TRBV19	TRBJ2-2	NA	CASNIAGQTNTGELFF	TGTGCCAGTAATATAGCGGGACAGACTAACACCGGGGAGCTGTTTTTT
NA	TRBV25-1	TRBJ2-5	NA	CASSERTVGQTQYF	TGTGCCAGCAGTGAACGGACAGTTGGCCAGACCCAGTACTTC
TRBD1	TRBV6-6	TRBJ2-7	NA	CASSSPGQSTYEQYF	TGTGCCAGCAGTTCACCGGGACAGAGTACCTACGAGCAGTACTTC
TRBD2	TRBV19	TRBJ2-1	NA	CASLAGGSYNEQFF	TGTGCCAGCTTAGCGGGAGGCTCCTACAATGAGCAGTTCTTC
NA	TRBV19	TRBJ1-1	NA	CASSMTAGFGSEAFF	TGTGCCAGTAGTATGACCGCGGGATTTGGCTCTGAAGCTTTCTTT